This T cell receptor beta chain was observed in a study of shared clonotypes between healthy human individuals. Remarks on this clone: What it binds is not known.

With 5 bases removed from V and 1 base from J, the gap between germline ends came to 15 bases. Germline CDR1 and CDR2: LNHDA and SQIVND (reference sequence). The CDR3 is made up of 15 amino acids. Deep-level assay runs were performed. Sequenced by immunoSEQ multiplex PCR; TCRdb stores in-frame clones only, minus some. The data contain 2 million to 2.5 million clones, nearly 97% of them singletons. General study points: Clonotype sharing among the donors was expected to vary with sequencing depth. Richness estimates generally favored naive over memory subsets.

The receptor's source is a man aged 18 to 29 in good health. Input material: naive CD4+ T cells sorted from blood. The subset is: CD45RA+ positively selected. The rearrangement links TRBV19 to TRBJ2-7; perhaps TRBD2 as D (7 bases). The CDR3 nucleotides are TGTGCCAGTAGTCGAGGGGGGGGCCGATCCTACGAGCAGTACTTC. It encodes CASSRGGGRSYEQYF. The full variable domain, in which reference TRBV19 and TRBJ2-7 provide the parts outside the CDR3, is DGGITQSPKYLFRKEGQNVTLSCEQNLNHDAMYWYRQDPGQGLRLIYYSQIVNDFQKGDIAEGYSVSREKKESFPLTVTSAQKNPTAFYLCASSRGGGRSYEQYFGPGTRLTVT.